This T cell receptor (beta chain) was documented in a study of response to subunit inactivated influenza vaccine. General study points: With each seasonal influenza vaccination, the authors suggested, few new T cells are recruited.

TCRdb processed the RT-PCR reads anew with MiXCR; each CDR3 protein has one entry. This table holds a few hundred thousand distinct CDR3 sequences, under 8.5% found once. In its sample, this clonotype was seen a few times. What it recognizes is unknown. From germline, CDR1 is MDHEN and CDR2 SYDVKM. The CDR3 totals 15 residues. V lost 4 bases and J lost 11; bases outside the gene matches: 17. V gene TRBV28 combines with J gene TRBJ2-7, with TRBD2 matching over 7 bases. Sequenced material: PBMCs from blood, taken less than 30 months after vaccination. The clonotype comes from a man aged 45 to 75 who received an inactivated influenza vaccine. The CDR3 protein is CASSSAARQREGKYF. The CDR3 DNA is TGTGCCAGCAGTTCAGCGGCCCGACAGAGGGAGGGGAAGTACTTC.